Shown below are 6 T cell receptor beta chains from a single sample sequenced in a study of a mutant IDH1 vaccine in newly diagnosed glioma (dated by TCRdb to the early 2020s). The time point label, read with the paper, signifies: week 35, safety follow-up. A 20-mer mutant IDH1 peptide at 300 micrograms in Montanide made up each vaccine dose, which was injected subcutaneously together with topical imiquimod. Library generation was performed with the immunoSEQ multiplex PCR assay. TCRdb stores this immuneACCESS table with in-frame sequences only. Part of the clones is absent; in the studies checked, under half of the shortfall reflects unresolved V genes, and no reason is known for the rest. A total of 45,000 or so clones appear in this sample, 85% to 90% of them only once. The top ten hold under 7.5% of the sample. No antigen has been identified for these receptors. The input for sequencing was PBMCs, taken from a glioma patient whose treatment included an IDH1 peptide vaccine. These receptors were taken from a woman between 40 and 55 years old with glioma.

This sequence joins TRBV21-1 and TRBJ2-1. TRBV21-1 is listed as a pseudogene. The CDR3 is made up of 16 amino acids. CDR3 residues: CASSRAGTTVDNEQFF. CDR3 DNA sequence: TGTGCCAGCAGCAGAGCCGGGACCACGGTCGACAATGAGCAGTTCTTC.

This clone was counted a few times. V and J are TRBV2 and TRBJ1-1, with D hard to call. Trimming pared 10 bases from V and 0 bases from J, leaving 12 bases between. The CDR3 loop spans 13 amino acids. Germline CDR1 and CDR2: SNHLY and FYNNEI. The CDR3 loop is CATCALMNTEAFF. In DNA form, the CDR3 reads TGTGCCACGTGTGCACTGATGAACACTGAAGCTTTCTTT. The variable domain in full, completed from reference TRBV2 and TRBJ1-1, reads EPEVTQTPSHQVTQMGQEVILRCVPISNHLYFYWYRQILGQKVEFLVSFYNNEISEKSEIFDDQFSVERPDGSNFTLKIRSTKLEDSAMYFCATCALMNTEAFFGQGTRLTVV.

The J gene is TRBJ2-2, the V gene TRBV5-5; TRBD2 is a possible D gene (6 bases). The germline gives CDR1 SGHKS, CDR2 YYEKEE (reference sequence). V was trimmed by 4 bases and J by 6 bases, leaving 10 bases between them. This CDR3 is 13 amino acids long. CDR3 nucleotides: TGTGCCAGCAGCATGGGAGGTTCCGGGGAGCTGTTTTTT. Encoded protein: CASSMGGSGELFF.

The chain combines TRBV19 with TRBJ1-5, with unresolved D. The CDR3 contains 13 residues. Trimming shortened V by 2 bases and J by 9 bases, and 11 bases separated the two germline ends. Germline V CDR1 and CDR2: LNHDA, SQIVND (reference sequence). The CDR3 nucleotides are TGTGCCAGTAGTATAATAGGGTTCGGGCCCCAGCATTTT. Translated: CASSIIGFGPQHF.

This chain joins TRBV18 and TRBJ1-2; D remains ambiguous. Trimming removed 3 bases from V and 5 bases from J, with 13 bases in between. The germline CDR1 and CDR2 sequences are KGHSH and LQKENI. The length of the CDR3 is 14 residues. CDR3: CASSPSRPSYGYTF. CDR3 nucleotide sequence: TGTGCCAGCTCACCCAGCAGGCCCTCTTATGGCTACACCTTC.

The J gene is TRBJ2-1, the V gene TRBV19; a possible D gene is TRBD2 (6 bases). This CDR3 region has 16 residues. Looked up from germline, CDR1 is LNHDA and CDR2 is SQIVND (reference sequence). Trimming removed 3 bases from V and 7 bases from J, with 19 bases in between. The CDR3 spells CASSMEGWLPSNEQFF. In DNA, the CDR3 is TGTGCCAGTAGTATGGAGGGGTGGCTACCCTCGAATGAGCAGTTCTTC.